Each of the 20 T cell receptor beta chains below was sequenced from the same sample in a study of Tregs in tolerant kidney transplant recipients. Measured with immunoSEQ multiplex PCR; TCRdb has only the in-frame clones, and not every one. The sample shows some 240,000 clones, about four fifths of them seen only once. Input material: CD4+ T cells from blood. These receptors were taken from a human donor in good health.

This chain joins TRBV5-1 and TRBJ2-5; D remains unclear. Trimming cost V 5 bases and J 1 base, with 9 bases left between them. Germline CDR1 is SGHRS and CDR2 is YFSETQ. This CDR3 contains 13 residues. In DNA, the CDR3 is TGCGCCAGCAGGTCCGAGACCCAAGAGACCCAGTACTTC. Its translation: CASRSETQETQYF. Supplemented by reference TRBV5-1 and TRBJ2-5, the full variable domain reads KAGVTQTPRYLIKTRGQQVTLSCSPISGHRSVSWYQQTPGQGLQFLFEYFSETQRNKGNFPGRFSGRQFSNSRSEMNVSTLELGDSALYLCASRSETQETQYFGPGTRLLVL.

This clone was seen once. This chain joins TRBV5-1 and TRBJ1-4; no firm D call. This CDR3 has 17 amino acids. V lost 6 bases and J 0 bases, leaving 18 bases between the germline ends. CDR1 SGHRS and CDR2 YFSETQ come from the germline V gene. The CDR3 sequence is CASTTKGLPATNEKLFF. The CDR3 DNA is TGCGCCAGCACCACCAAGGGTCTGCCGGCAACTAATGAAAAACTGTTTTTT.

Here the CDR3 reads CASSLEANTEAFF. CDR3 DNA sequence: TGTGCCAGCTCACTGGAGGCGAACACTGAAGCTTTCTTT. This rearrangement joins TRBV18 to TRBJ1-1; D gene ambiguous. From germline, CDR1 is KGHSH and CDR2 LQKENI. The CDR3 consists of 13 residues. Trimming shortened V by 4 bases and J by 1 base, and 7 bases separated the two germline ends.

V is TRBV14 and J is TRBJ2-7, with 16 bases aligning to TRBD2. The CDR3 totals 17 residues. Germline lookup yields CDR1 SGHDN and CDR2 FVKESK. The trim removed 4 bases at V and 1 base at J, leaving 4 bases unmatched. Here the CDR3 reads CASSLGTSGRGSYEQYF. CDR3 sequence (DNA): TGTGCCAGCAGCCTCGGGACTAGCGGGAGGGGATCCTACGAGCAGTACTTC.

The J gene is TRBJ2-7, the V gene TRBV5-1; 13 bases line up with TRBD2. J was trimmed by 4 bases and V by 4 bases; bases with no gene match: 5. Germline lookup yields CDR1 SGHRS and CDR2 YFSETQ. The CDR3 runs to 15 residues. Here the CDR3 reads CASSRGLAGQYEQYF. CDR3 nucleotide sequence: TGCGCCAGCAGCAGGGGACTAGCGGGACAGTACGAGCAGTACTTC.

V is TRBV4-2 and J is TRBJ2-3; D is unresolved. The germline gives CDR1 LGHNA, CDR2 YNFKEQ. V lost 0 bases and J lost 6, with 16 bases in between. CDR3 length: 16 residues. The CDR3 region has the DNA TGTGCCAGCAGCCAAGATCGGTCCCCAGCACCCGATACGCAGTATTTT. This codes for CASSQDRSPAPDTQYF.

The chain recombines TRBV5-6 with TRBJ1-3; D remains unclear. The germline V and J ends were trimmed by 4 bases and 0 bases, with 8 bases remaining between them. This CDR3 comprises 14 residues. The V gene's germline CDR1 is SGHDT and CDR2 YYEEEE. Here the CDR3 reads CASSPVDSGNTIYF. In DNA, the CDR3 is TGTGCCAGCAGCCCCGTTGACTCTGGAAACACCATATATTTT.

The chain joins TRBV6-5 to TRBJ2-5; a possible D gene is TRBD2 (6 bases). Trimming stripped 2 bases from V and 1 base from J, with 11 bases between. The CDR3 length is 15 residues. Germline V gene data show CDR1 as MNHEY and CDR2 as SVGAGI. The CDR3 DNA reads TGTGCCAGCAGTTACCCAAGGGACTTCCAAGAGACCCAGTACTTC. Translating gives CASSYPRDFQETQYF.

The J gene is TRBJ2-7, the V gene TRBV6-8, with a weak D call TRBD2 (6 bases). V was cut by 0 bases and J by 2 bases, with 26 bases left in between. Germline-derived CDR1 and CDR2 are MNHGY and SAAAGT. This CDR3 has 20 amino acids. The CDR3 loop is CASSYSGGLSVILVAYEQYF. The CDR3, as DNA: TGTGCCAGCAGTTACTCCGGGGGTTTGAGTGTAATCTTGGTAGCCTACGAGCAGTACTTC.

This chain uses TRBV9 with TRBJ2-6, with D possibly being TRBD1 (5 bases). The CDR3 sequence is 16 residues long. V lost 4 bases, J lost 2 bases, and 13 bases lay in between. Germline values: CDR1 SGDLS, CDR2 YYNGEE. In nucleotides, the CDR3 is TGTGCCAGCAGCCCTCCCCAGGGAACTGGGGCCAACGTCCTGACTTTC. This encodes CASSPPQGTGANVLTF.

This clone was counted once. V and J are TRBV5-1 and TRBJ2-5; D unclear. The CDR3 contains 13 residues. Germline values: CDR1 SGHRS, CDR2 YFSETQ. The germline V and J ends were trimmed by 3 bases and 4 bases, with 10 bases remaining between them. CDR3 coding DNA: TGCGCCAGCAGCTGGGGTGAGGCAGAGACCCAGTACTTC. Its protein is CASSWGEAETQYF.

The V and J genes are TRBV6-6 and TRBJ2-5; 10 bases map to TRBD1. With 4 bases clipped from V and 5 bases from J, the junction kept 7 bases outside the gene matches. Germline V gene lookup returns CDR1 MNHNY and CDR2 SVGAGI (reference sequence). This CDR3 has 15 amino acids. The CDR3 reads CASSSQTGGVETQYF. The CDR3, as DNA: TGTGCCAGCAGTTCCCAGACAGGGGGCGTGGAGACCCAGTACTTC.

The chain is built from TRBV18 and TRBJ1-1; 8 nucleotides align to TRBD1. Unmatched junction bases numbered 7, after V lost 0 bases and J lost 1 base. Germline V gene lookup returns CDR1 KGHSH and CDR2 LQKENI. CDR3 length equals 17 residues. CDR3 bases: TGTGCCAGCTCACCACCGAATTTGGACAGGGAGAACACTGAAGCTTTCTTT. Protein sequence: CASSPPNLDRENTEAFF.

The chain is built from TRBV6-5 and TRBJ1-4, with D perhaps TRBD1 (5 bases). V shed 5 bases and J shed 4 bases, with 11 bases lying between them. The CDR3 consists of 14 residues. CDR1 and CDR2 from the germline V gene are MNHEY and SVGAGI. The CDR3: CASSVGGDNEKLFF. The CDR3 DNA sequence: TGTGCCAGCAGTGTGGGGGGAGATAATGAAAAACTGTTTTTT.

This chain joins TRBV15 and TRBJ1-3; D gene uncertain. Germline CDR1 reads LNHNV; CDR2 reads YYDKDF (reference sequence). This CDR3 comprises 13 residues. Trimming stripped 6 bases from V and 2 bases from J, with 8 bases between. CDR3 DNA sequence: TGTGCCACCAGGACAACGGCTGGAAACACCATATATTTT. Encoded protein: CATRTTAGNTIYF.

This clone has more than one count but fewer than ten. The rearrangement links TRBV5-4 to TRBJ2-2; 10 positions agree with TRBD1. V gave up 4 bases and J gave up 6 bases; unmatched junction bases: 9. The CDR3 runs 16 residues. The germline V gene encodes CDR1 SGHNT and CDR2 YYREEE (reference sequence). CDR3 sequence reads: CASSTRQGADAGELFF. CDR3 nucleotides: TGTGCCAGCAGCACGAGACAGGGGGCTGACGCCGGGGAGCTGTTTTTT. The full variable domain, rest sourced from reference TRBV5-4 and TRBJ2-2, is ETGVTQSPTHLIKTRGQQVTLRCSSQSGHNTVSWYQQALGQGPQFIFQYYREEENGRGNFPPRFSGLQFPNYSSELNVNALELDDSALYLCASSTRQGADAGELFFGEGSRLTVL.

The V and J genes are TRBV30 and TRBJ1-5; 7 nucleotides agree with TRBD1. J lost 1 base, V lost 6 bases, and 3 bases had no gene match. The CDR3 extends over 13 amino acids. The V gene's germline CDR1 is GTSNPN and CDR2 SVGIG (reference sequence). The CDR3 nucleotides are TGTGCCTGTTCAGGGGGGAGCAATCAGCCCCAGCATTTT. Amino acid sequence: CACSGGSNQPQHF. The full variable domain, rest sourced from reference TRBV30 and TRBJ1-5, is SQTIHQWPATLVQPVGSPLSLECTVEGTSNPNLYWYRQAAGRGLQLLFYSVGIGQISSEVPQNLSASRPQDRQFILSSKKLLLSDSGFYLCACSGGSNQPQHFGDGTRLSIL.

This chain links TRBV5-1 with TRBJ1-4; 11 bases match TRBD1. Germline loops: CDR1 SGHRS, CDR2 YFSETQ. V shed 1 base, J shed 7 bases, and the junction held 6 bases outside the gene matches. There are 16 residues in the CDR3. CDR3 coding DNA: TGCGCCAGCAGCTTGACCGGACAGGGGGCTGGTGAAAAACTGTTTTTT. This sequence encodes CASSLTGQGAGEKLFF.

The rearrangement uses TRBV5-4 and TRBJ1-2; no reliable D call. The V and J ends lost 3 bases and 7 bases respectively, with 16 bases between them. Germline V gene sequence: CDR1 SGHNT, CDR2 YYREEE (reference sequence). The CDR3 has 14 amino acids. CDR3 protein: CASSSVKVGGGYTF. The CDR3 DNA follows: TGTGCCAGCAGCTCGGTTAAGGTGGGAGGTGGCTACACCTTC.

The chain couples TRBV6-4 to TRBJ2-7, with D unresolved. V lost 4 bases to trimming and J lost 4 bases, with 5 bases between them. This CDR3 is 11 amino acids long. Per germline, CDR1 MRHNA and CDR2 SNTAGT. This chain's CDR3 is CASSGFYEQYF. The DNA of the CDR3 is TGTGCCAGCAGTGGTTTTTACGAGCAGTACTTC.